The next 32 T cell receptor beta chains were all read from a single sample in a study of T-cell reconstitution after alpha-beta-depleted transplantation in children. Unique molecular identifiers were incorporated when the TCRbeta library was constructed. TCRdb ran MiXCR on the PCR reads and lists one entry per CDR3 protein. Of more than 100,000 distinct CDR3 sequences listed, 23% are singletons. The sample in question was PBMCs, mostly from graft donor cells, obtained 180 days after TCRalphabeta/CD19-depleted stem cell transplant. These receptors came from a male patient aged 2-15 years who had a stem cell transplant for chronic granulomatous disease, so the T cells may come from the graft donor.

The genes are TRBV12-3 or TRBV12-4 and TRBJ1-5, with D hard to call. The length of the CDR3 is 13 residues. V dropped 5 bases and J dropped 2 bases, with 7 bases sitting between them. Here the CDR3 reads CASSQKRNQPQHF. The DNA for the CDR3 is TGTGCCAGCAGTCAAAAACGCAATCAGCCCCAGCATTTT.

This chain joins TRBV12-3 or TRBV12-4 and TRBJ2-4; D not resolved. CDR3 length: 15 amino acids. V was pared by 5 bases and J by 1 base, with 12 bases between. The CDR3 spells CASSLSGGAKNIQYF. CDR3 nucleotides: TGTGCCAGCAGTCTAAGTGGCGGTGCCAAAAACATTCAGTACTTC.

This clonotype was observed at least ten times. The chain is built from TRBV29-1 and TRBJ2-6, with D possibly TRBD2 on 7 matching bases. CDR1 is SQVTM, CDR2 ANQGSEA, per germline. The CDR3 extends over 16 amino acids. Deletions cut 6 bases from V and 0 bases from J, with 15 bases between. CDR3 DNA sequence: TGCAGCGTAGGAGCGGGACAAAACTCTGGGGCCAACGTCCTGACTTTC. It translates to CSVGAGQNSGANVLTF.

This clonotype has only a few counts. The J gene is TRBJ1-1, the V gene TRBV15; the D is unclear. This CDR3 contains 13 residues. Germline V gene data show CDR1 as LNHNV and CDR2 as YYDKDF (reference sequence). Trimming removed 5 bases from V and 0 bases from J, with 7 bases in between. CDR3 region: CATSEQLNTEAFF. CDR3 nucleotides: TGTGCCACCAGCGAACAGCTGAACACTGAAGCTTTCTTT.

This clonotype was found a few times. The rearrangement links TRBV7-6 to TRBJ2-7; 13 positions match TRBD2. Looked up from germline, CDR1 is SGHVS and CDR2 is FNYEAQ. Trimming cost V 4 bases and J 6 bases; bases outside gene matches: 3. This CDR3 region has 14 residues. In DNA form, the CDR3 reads TGTGCCAGCAGCTCACTAGCGGGAGGGCGCGAGCAGTACTTC. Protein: CASSSLAGGREQYF.

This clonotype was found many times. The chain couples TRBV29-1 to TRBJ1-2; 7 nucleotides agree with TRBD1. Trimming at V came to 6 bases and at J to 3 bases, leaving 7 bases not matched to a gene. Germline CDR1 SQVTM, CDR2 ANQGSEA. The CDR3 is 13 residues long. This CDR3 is CSVAGTAYYGYTF. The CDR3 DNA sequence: TGCAGCGTCGCCGGGACAGCGTACTATGGCTACACCTTC.

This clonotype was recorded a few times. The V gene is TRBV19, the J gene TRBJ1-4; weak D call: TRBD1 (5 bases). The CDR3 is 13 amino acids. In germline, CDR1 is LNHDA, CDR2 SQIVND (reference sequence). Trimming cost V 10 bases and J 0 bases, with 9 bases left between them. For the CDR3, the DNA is TGTGCCACCAAACAGGCAACTAATGAAAAACTGTTTTTT. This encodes CATKQATNEKLFF.

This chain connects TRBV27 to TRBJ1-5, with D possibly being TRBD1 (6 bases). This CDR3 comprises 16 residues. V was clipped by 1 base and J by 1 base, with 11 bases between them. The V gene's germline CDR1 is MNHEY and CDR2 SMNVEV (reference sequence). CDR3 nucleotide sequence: TGTGCCAGCAGTTTATTAGGGGGTAGGAGCAATCAGCCCCAGCATTTT. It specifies CASSLLGGRSNQPQHF.

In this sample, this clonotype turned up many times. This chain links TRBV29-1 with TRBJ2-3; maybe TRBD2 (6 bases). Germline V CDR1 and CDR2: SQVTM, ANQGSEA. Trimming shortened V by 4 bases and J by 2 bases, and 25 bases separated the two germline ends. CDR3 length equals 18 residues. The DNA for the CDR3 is TGCAGCGTTGTACCCCGTAGCGGAAAATTTTTGGACACAGATACGCAGTATTTT. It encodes CSVVPRSGKFLDTDTQYF.

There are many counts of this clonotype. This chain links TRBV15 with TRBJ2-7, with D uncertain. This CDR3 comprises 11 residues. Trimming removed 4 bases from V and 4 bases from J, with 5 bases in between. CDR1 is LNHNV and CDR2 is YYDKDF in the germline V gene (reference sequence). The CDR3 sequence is CATSKRYEQYF. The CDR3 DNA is TGTGCCACCAGCAAACGATACGAGCAGTACTTC.

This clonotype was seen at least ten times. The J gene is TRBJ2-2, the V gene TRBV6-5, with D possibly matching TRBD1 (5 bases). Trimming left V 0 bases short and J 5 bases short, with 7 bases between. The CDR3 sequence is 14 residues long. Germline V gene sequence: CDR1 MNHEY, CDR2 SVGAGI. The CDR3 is CASSYSGRTGELFF. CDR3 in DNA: TGTGCCAGCAGTTACTCGGGGCGGACCGGGGAGCTGTTTTTT.

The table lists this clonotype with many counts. This CDR3 is CASSVDGQGRETQYF. The CDR3, as DNA: TGTGCCAGCAGCGTAGACGGACAGGGCAGAGAGACCCAGTACTTC. This chain connects TRBV9 to TRBJ2-5; 8 bases map to TRBD1. Trimming cost V 0 bases and J 4 bases; bases outside gene matches: 5. Germline CDR1 is SGDLS and CDR2 is YYNGEE. The CDR3 length is 15 residues.

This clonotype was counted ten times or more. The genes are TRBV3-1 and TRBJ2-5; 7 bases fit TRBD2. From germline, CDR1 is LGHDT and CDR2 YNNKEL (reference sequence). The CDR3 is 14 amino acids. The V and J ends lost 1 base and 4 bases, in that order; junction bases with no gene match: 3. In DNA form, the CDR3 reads TGTGCCAGCAGCCAAGTGGTAGCGGGAGAGACCCAGTACTTC. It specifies CASSQVVAGETQYF.

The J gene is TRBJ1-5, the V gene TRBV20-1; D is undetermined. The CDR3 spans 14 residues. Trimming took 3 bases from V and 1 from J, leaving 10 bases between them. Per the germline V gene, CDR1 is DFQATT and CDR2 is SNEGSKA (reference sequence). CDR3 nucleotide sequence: TGCAGTGCTAGGAAAGGAGGGAGCAATCAGCCCCAGCATTTT. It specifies CSARKGGSNQPQHF.

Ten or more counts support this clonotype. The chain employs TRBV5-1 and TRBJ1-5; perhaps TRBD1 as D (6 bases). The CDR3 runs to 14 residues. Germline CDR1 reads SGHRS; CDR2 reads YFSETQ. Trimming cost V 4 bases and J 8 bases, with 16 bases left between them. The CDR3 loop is CASSQSGRGEPQHF. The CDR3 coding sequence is TGCGCCAGCAGCCAATCGGGCAGGGGTGAGCCCCAGCATTTT. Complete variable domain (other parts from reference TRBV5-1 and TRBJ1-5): KAGVTQTPRYLIKTRGQQVTLSCSPISGHRSVSWYQQTPGQGLQFLFEYFSETQRNKGNFPGRFSGRQFSNSRSEMNVSTLELGDSALYLCASSQSGRGEPQHFGDGTRLSIL.

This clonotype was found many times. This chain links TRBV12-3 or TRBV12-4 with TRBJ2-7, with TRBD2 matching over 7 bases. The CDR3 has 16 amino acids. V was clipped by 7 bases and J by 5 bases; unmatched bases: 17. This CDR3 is CASTPWGGGSIDEQYF. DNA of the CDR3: TGTGCCAGCACCCCGTGGGGTGGCGGGAGTATCGACGAGCAGTACTTC.

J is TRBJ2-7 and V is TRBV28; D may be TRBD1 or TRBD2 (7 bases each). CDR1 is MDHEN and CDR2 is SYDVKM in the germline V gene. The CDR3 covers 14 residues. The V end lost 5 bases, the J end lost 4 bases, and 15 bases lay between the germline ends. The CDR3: CASSPTGTNYEQYF. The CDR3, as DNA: TGTGCCAGCAGTCCGACAGGGACTAATTACGAGCAGTACTTC.

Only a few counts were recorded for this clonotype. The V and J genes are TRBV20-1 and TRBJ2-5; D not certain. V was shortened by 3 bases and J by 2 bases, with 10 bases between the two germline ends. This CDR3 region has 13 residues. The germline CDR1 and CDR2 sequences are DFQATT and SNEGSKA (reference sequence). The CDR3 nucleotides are TGCAGTGCTAGTGAGGCGGTACAAGAGACCCAGTACTTC. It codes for CSASEAVQETQYF.

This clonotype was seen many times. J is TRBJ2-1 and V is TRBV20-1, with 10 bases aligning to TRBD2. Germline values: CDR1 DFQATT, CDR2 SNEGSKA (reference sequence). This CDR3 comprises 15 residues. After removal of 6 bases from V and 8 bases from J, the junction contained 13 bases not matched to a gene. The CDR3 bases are TGCAGTGCCAGCCATCGGGGACTAGCGACCGATGAGCAGTTCTTC. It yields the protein CSASHRGLATDEQFF.

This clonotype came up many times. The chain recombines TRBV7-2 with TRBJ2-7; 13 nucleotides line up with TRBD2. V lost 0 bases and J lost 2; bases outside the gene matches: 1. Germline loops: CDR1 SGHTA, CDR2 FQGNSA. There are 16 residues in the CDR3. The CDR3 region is CASSLAGTSGAYEQYF. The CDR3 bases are TGTGCCAGCAGCTTAGCGGGGACTAGCGGGGCCTACGAGCAGTACTTC.

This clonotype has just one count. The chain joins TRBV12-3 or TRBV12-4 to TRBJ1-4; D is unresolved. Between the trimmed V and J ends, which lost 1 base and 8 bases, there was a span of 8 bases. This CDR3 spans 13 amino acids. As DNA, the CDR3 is TGTGCCAGCAGTTTAGGCAGAAGGGAAAAACTGTTTTTT. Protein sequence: CASSLGRREKLFF.

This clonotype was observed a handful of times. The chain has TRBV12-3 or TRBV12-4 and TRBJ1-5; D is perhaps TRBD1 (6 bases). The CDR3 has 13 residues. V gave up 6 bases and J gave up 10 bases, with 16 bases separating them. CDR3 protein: CASSPREGGPQHF. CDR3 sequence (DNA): TGTGCCAGCAGCCCCAGGGAGGGGGGACCCCAGCATTTT.

CDR3 residues: CASSLVRGAGNTGELFF. In nucleotides, the CDR3 is TGTGCCAGCAGTTTAGTTAGGGGGGCGGGAAACACCGGGGAGCTGTTTTTT. The chain joins TRBV27 to TRBJ2-2; D might be TRBD1 or TRBD2, each matching 6 bases. V was cut by 2 bases and J by 2 bases, with 15 bases left in between. Germline CDR1 is MNHEY and CDR2 is SMNVEV (reference sequence). The CDR3 covers 17 residues.

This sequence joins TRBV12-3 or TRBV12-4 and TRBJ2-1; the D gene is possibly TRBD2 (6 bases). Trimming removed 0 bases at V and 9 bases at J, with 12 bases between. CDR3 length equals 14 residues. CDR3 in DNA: TGTGCCAGCAGTTTAGCGGGGGGAGTTGGTGAGCAGTTCTTC. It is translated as CASSLAGGVGEQFF.

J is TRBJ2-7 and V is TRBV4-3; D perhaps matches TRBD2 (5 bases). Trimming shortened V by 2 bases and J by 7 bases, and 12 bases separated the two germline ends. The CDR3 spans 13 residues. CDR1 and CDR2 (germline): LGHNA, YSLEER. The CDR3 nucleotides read TGCGCCAGCAGCCAAACGACCGGAGGAGAGCAGTACTTC. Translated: CASSQTTGGEQYF.

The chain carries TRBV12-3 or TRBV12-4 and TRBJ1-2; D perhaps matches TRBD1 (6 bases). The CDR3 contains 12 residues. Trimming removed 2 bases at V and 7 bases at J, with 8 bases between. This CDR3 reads CASSLRGFGYTF. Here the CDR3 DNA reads TGTGCCAGCAGTTTAAGGGGGTTTGGCTACACCTTC.

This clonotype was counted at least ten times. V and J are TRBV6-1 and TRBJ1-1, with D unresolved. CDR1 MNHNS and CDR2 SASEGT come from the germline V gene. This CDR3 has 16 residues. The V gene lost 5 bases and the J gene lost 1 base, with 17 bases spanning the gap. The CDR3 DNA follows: TGTGCCAGCAGTCGACACGGCCCCATTCCGAACACTGAAGCTTTCTTT. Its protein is CASSRHGPIPNTEAFF.

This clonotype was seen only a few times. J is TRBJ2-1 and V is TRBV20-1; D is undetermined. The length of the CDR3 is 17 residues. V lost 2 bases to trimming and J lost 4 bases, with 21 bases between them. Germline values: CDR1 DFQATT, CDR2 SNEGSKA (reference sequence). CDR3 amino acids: CSARPFLLVVGYNEQFF. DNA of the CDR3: TGCAGTGCTAGACCTTTCCTCTTAGTGGTGGGGTACAATGAGCAGTTCTTC.

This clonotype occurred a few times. The CDR3 region is CASSPIEAFF. The CDR3 DNA sequence: TGTGCCAGCAGCCCCATTGAAGCTTTCTTT. V is TRBV12-3 or TRBV12-4 and J is TRBJ1-1; unclear D gene. The CDR3 length is 10 residues. V lost 6 bases and J lost 7, with 6 bases in between.

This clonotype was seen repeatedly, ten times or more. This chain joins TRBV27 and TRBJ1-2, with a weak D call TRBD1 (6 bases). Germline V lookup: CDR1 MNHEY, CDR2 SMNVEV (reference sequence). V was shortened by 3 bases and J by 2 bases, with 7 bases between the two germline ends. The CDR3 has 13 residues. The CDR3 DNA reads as TGTGCCAGCAGTTTCGGACAGAACTATGGCTACACCTTC. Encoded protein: CASSFGQNYGYTF.

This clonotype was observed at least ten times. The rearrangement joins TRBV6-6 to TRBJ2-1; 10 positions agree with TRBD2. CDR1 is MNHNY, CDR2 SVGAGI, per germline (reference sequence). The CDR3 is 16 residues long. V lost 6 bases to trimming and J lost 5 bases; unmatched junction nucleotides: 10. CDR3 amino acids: CASRFLAGDYHNEQFF. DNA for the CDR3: TGTGCCAGCAGGTTTCTAGCGGGGGATTATCACAATGAGCAGTTCTTC.

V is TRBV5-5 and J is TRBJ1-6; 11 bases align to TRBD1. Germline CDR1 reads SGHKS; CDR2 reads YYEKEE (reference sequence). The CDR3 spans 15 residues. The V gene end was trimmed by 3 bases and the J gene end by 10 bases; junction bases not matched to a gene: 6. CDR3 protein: CASSYPGTGGSPLHF. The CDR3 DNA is TGTGCCAGCAGCTACCCAGGGACAGGGGGATCACCCCTCCACTTT.